This T cell receptor beta chain was found in a study of T cells in Graves' hyperthyroidism and ophthalmopathy. Study findings and constraints: In validation, the model predicted ophthalmopathy. These predictions came a median roughly 7.1 months before onset.

TCR beta CDR3 sequences were amplified from RNA transcripts. With the HTBI primer set, the TCR CDR3 went through a first round of RT-PCR. TCRdb fed the multiplex PCR reads into MiXCR, producing one record per CDR3 protein. This repertoire shows 300,000 to 350,000 distinct CDR3 sequences, about 15% found once; its top ten account for around 25%. This clonotype was found a few times. The antigen remains unidentified. The V and J ends lost 3 bases and 5 bases, in that order; junction bases with no gene match: 9. From germline, CDR1 is SGHRS and CDR2 YFSETQ. This CDR3 is built from 15 residues. Not enrolled were patients with uncontrolled infection, other autoimmune disease, pregnancy or lactation.

The chain is built from TRBV5-1 and TRBJ2-5, with 8 bases that match TRBD2. Sequencing was performed on blood. This sequence was found in a young woman with Graves' hyperthyroidism. Here the CDR3 reads CASSWNSGTDETQYF. The CDR3 bases are TGCGCCAGCAGCTGGAATAGCGGGACGGACGAGACCCAGTACTTC.